The entry below describes one TCR beta chain. Its specificity is not known. This entry belongs to a study of OX40 agonist ivuxolimab in advanced cancers. As for the study in general: Ivuxolimab, an antibody acting as an agonist of OX40 (CD134), was used to treat patients.

The table came from immunoSEQ multiplex PCR; TCRdb's copy has only in-frame clones and leaves some out. Seen here are fewer than 100,000 clones, around nine tenths observed once, and the top ten hold around 0.52%. Autoimmune disease history or systemic immunosuppression led to patient exclusion. V was cut by 2 bases and J by 6 bases, with 7 bases left in between. The CDR3 sequence is 13 residues long. In germline, CDR1 is KGHSH, CDR2 LQKENI. Study-wide results and limits: Averaged across samples, CD8+ T cells carried more expanded clones than CD4+ did. No determination was made of the antigen specificity of the expanded peripheral T cells.

The sequencing used CD4+ or CD8+ T cells sorted from blood, collected in a trial of the OX40 agonist ivuxolimab. The V call is TRBV18, the J call TRBJ1-4; D gene ambiguous. This TCR derives from an adult with an advanced solid tumor such as melanoma, head and neck, liver or kidney cancer. The CDR3, as DNA: TGTGCCAGCTCACCAGAGGTGGATGAAAAACTGTTTTTT. Protein sequence: CASSPEVDEKLFF. The full variable domain, with the rest looked up from reference TRBV18 and TRBJ1-4, is NAGVMQNPRHLVRRRGQEARLRCSPMKGHSHVYWYRQLPEEGLKFMVYLQKENIIDESGMPKERFSAEFPKEGPSILRIQQVVRGDSAAYFCASSPEVDEKLFFGSGTQLSVL.